This TCR beta chain comes out of a study of identical twins. The V end was cut by 6 bases, the J end by 7 bases, with 15 bases between. CDR1 is MNHNS, CDR2 SASEGT, per germline. This CDR3 has 14 residues. A remark on this clonotype: Its antigen is undetermined.

Study results and caveats: It was out-of-frame TCR alpha sharing in monozygotic twins that models underestimated. Cross-sectional statistics underpinned the conclusions; the same donors were not followed.

A universal primer site was incorporated via template switching, and the cDNA contained unique molecular identifiers. TCRdb recomputed calls from the 5' RACE reads with MiXCR, one row per CDR3 protein. The sample lists about 890,000 distinct CDR3 sequences; approximately 13% were seen once. This same sample was also taken into another study, of yellow fever vaccine responses in identical twins. As reported in that work: Reported findings indicate that twins' vaccine T cell responses seemed partially convergent, partially personalized.

The rearrangement uses TRBV6-1 and TRBJ2-2, with a weak D call TRBD1 (6 bases). The TCR originated in a young woman in good health. Material for sequencing was PBMCs. In nucleotides, the CDR3 is TGTGCCAGCAGCCTACAGGGAACTTTCGGGGAGCTGTTTTTT. Its protein is CASSLQGTFGELFF.